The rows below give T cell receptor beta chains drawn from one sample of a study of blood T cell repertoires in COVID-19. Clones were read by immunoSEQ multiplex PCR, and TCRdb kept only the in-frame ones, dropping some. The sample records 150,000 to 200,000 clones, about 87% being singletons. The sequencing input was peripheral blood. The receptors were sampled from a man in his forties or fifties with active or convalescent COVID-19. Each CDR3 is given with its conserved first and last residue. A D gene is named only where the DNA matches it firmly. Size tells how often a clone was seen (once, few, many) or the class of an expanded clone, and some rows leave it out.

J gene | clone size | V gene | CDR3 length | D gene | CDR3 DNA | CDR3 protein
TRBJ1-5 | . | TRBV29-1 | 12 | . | TGCAGCGTTGCCACTCTAAATCAGCCCCAGCATTTT | CSVATLNQPQHF
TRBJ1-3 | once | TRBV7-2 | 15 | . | TGTGCCAGCAGCTCTTACTTGTTCTCTGGAAACACCATATATTTT | CASSSYLFSGNTIYF
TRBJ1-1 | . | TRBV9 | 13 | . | TGTGCCAGCAGCGTAGACGGTGGCACTGAAGCTTTCTTT | CASSVDGGTEAFF
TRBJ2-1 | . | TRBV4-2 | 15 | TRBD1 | TGTGCCAGCAGCCAACGGACAGGGGCGGAGAATGAGCAGTTCTTC | CASSQRTGAENEQFF
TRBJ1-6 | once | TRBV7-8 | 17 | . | TGTGCCAGCAGCTTAACGGGCTTGGGGGGTAGTGGTTCACCCCTCCACTTT | CASSLTGLGGSGSPLHF
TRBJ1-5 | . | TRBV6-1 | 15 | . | TGTGCCAGCAGTGAAGGGGCGTACTCCAATCAGCCCCAGCATTTT | CASSEGAYSNQPQHF
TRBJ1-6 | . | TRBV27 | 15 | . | TGTGCCAGCACATTCAACAGGGTTGGAAACTCACCCCTCCACTTT | CASTFNRVGNSPLHF
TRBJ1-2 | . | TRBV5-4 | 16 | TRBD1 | TGTGCCAGCAGAACCGGGACAGGGGGACGTGATGGTGGCTACACCTTC | CASRTGTGGRDGGYTF
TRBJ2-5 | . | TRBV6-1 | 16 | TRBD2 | TGTGCCAGCAGTGCCGGGGGGTCTGCCCTGGGGGAGACCCAGTACTTC | CASSAGGSALGETQYF
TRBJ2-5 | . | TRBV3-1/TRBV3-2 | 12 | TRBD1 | TGTGCCAGCAGCCAACCAGGGGGGACCCAGTACTTC | CASSQPGGTQYF
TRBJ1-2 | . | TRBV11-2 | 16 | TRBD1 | TGTGCCAGCAGCTTATTTGTGGGACAGGGGGACTATGGCTACACCTTC | CASSLFVGQGDYGYTF
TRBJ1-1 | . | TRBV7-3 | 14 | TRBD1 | TGTGCCAGCAGCTCCCAGGGGGTTCTCACTGAAGCTTTCTTT | CASSSQGVLTEAFF
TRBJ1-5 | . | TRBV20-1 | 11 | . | TGCAGTGCTAGTGACGGCGAGGCCCAGCATTTT | CSASDGEAQHF
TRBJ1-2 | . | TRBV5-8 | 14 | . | TGTGCCAGCAGCCTGCTAAATCCCTCTCATGGCTACACCTTC | CASSLLNPSHGYTF
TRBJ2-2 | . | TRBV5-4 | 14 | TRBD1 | TGTGCCAGCAGCCGGGACAGGGTCACCGGGGAGCTGTTTTTT | CASSRDRVTGELFF
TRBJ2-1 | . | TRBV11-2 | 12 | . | TGTGCCAGCAGCACCTCCGGGATAGCGCAGTTCTTC | CASSTSGIAQFF
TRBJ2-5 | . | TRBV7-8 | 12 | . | TGTGCCAGCAGCTTAGGGGCCGAGACCCAGTACTTC | CASSLGAETQYF
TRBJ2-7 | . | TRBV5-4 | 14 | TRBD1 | TGTGCCAGCAGCCCCCGGGACAGGGGGTACGAGCAGTACTTC | CASSPRDRGYEQYF
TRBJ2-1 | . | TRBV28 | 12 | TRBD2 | TGTGCCAGCAGTTCGGGACTAGCTGAGCAGTTCTTC | CASSSGLAEQFF
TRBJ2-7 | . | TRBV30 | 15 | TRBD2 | TGTGCCTGGGACCCAGGACTAGCGGGATCCTACGAGCAGTACTTC | CAWDPGLAGSYEQYF
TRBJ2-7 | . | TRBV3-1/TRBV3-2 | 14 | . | TGTGCCAGCAGCCCTTCAGACGGAGCCTACGAGCAGTACTTC | CASSPSDGAYEQYF
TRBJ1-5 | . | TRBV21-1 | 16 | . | TGTGCCAGCAGCCAACAGGGTAAGTTGGGCAATCAGCCCCAGCATTTT | CASSQQGKLGNQPQHF
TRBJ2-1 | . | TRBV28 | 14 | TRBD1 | TGTGCCAGCAGCTATGGACAGGGCATCAATGAGCAGTTCTTC | CASSYGQGINEQFF
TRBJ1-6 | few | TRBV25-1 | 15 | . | TGTGCCAGCAGTGATATCGGCAGGGGCAATTCACCCCTCCACTTT | CASSDIGRGNSPLHF
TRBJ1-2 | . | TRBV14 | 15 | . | TGTGCCAGCAGCCAAGTCTCGGCAGGCGCCTATGGCTACACCTTC | CASSQVSAGAYGYTF
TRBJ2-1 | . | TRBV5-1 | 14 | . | TGCGCCAGCAGCTTGGACACAGCTTACAATGAGCAGTTCTTC | CASSLDTAYNEQFF
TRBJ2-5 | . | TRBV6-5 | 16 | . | TGTGCCAGCAGTTACTCGAAAACTAGGGCCGGAGAGACCCAGTACTTC | CASSYSKTRAGETQYF
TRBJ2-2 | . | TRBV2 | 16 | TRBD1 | TGTGCCAGCAGTGGACCGGACAGGGCATCCACCGGGGAGCTGTTTTTT | CASSGPDRASTGELFF
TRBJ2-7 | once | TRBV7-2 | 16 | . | TGTGCCAGCAGCCCGCGGGACTCCGGTTCTATTTACGAGCAGTACTTC | CASSPRDSGSIYEQYF
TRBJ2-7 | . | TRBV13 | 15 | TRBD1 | TGTGCCAGCAGCTTACAGGGACAGGGGGCCTACGAGCAGTACTTC | CASSLQGQGAYEQYF
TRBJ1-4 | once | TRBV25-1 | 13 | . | TGTGCCAGCAGTGAATGGCAAAATGAAAAACTGTTTTTT | CASSEWQNEKLFF
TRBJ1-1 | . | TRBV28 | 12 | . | TGTGCCTCGGAAGGGGTGAACACTGAAGCTTTCTTT | CASEGVNTEAFF
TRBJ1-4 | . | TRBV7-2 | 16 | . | TGTGCCAGCAGCCCGCTTCCGGGACTCCCCAATGAAAAACTGTTTTTT | CASSPLPGLPNEKLFF
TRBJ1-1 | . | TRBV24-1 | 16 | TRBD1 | TGTGCCACCAGTGAGGATAGGGACAGGCCGATGGCTGAAGCTTTCTTT | CATSEDRDRPMAEAFF
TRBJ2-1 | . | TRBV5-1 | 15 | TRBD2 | TGCGCCAGCAGCAGGGACGGAGCGGGGTGGAATGAGCAGTTCTTC | CASSRDGAGWNEQFF
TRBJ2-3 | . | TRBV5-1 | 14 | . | TGCGCCAGCAGCCTCGAGGGGGGGACAGATACGCAGTATTTT | CASSLEGGTDTQYF
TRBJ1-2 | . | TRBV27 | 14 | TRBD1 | TGTGCCAGCAGTTTAGGACAGGGGACCTATGGCTACACCTTC | CASSLGQGTYGYTF
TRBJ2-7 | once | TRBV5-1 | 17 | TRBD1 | TGCGCCAGCAGCTTGGCCCGGACAGGGGGCGCCCCCTACGAGCAGTACTTC | CASSLARTGGAPYEQYF
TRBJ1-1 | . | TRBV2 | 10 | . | TGTGCCAGCATAACAGTGAACGCTTTCTTT | CASITVNAFF
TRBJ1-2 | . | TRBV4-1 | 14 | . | TGCGCCAGCAGCCAACTGGAGTCTAACTATGGCTACACCTTC | CASSQLESNYGYTF
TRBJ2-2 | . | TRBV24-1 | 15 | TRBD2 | TGTGCCACCAGTGATTTGGGGGGGGACACCGGGGAGCTGTTTTTT | CATSDLGGDTGELFF
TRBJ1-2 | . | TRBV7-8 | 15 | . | TGTGCCAGCAGCCCCTCCTTTCCAGTAAACTATGGCTACACCTTC | CASSPSFPVNYGYTF
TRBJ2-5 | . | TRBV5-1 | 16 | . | TGCGCCAGCAGCTATACCACAGGGCCCCTTAAAGAGACCCAGTACTTC | CASSYTTGPLKETQYF
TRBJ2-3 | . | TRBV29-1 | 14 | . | TGCACCTCACGAGGCACTACAAACACAGATACGCAGTATTTT | CTSRGTTNTDTQYF
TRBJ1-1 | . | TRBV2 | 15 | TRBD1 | TGTGCCAGCAATCTAGGACAGGGATTCGTTACTGAAGCTTTCTTT | CASNLGQGFVTEAFF
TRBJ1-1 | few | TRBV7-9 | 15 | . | TGTGCCAGCAGGCCCAAGCAGCGACTTGGGAGTGAAGCTTTCTTT | CASRPKQRLGSEAFF
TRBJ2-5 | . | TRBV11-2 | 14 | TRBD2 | TGTGCCAGCAGCTCCTTGACTAGCATGGAGACCCAGTACTTC | CASSSLTSMETQYF
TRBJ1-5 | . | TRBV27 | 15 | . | TGTGCCAGCAGTTTTTACAGAAATAGCAATCAGCCCCAGCATTTT | CASSFYRNSNQPQHF
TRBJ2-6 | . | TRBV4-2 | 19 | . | TGTGCCAGCAGCCAAGGGGGCTCTCATAGTCTCTCTGGGGCCAACGTCCTGACTTTC | CASSQGGSHSLSGANVLTF
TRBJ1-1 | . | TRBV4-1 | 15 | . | TGCGCCAGCAGCCAAGAGTTTACCTTGGAGACTGAAGCTTTCTTT | CASSQEFTLETEAFF
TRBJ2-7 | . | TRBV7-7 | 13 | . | TGTGCTAGCAGCTTAGACGTACAGGCGAAGCAGTACTTC | CASSLDVQAKQYF
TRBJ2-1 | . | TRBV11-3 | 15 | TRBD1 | TGTGCCAGCAGCTCAACCGGGACAGGGGTCAATGAGCAGTTCTTC | CASSSTGTGVNEQFF
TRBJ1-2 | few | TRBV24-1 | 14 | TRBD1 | TGTGCCACCAGTGAATCTACAGGGGGCTATGGCTACACCTTC | CATSESTGGYGYTF
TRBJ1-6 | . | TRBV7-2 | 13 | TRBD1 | TGTGCACCGGGGGACAGGGGCGACTCACCCCTCCACTTT | CAPGDRGDSPLHF